This TCR beta chain was sequenced in a study of T cell responses to AZD1222 COVID-19 vaccine. General study points: Just 5 or 6 AZD1222 recipients tested seropositive at baseline. CD4 TCRs associated with vaccination spanned spike, dominating at 160-218 and 743-854.

CDR1 and CDR2 (germline): SGHNT, YENEEA. CDR3 length: 14 residues. With 4 bases removed from V and 2 bases from J, the gap between germline ends came to 10 bases. Sequencing was performed with immunoSEQ multiplex PCR; in TCRdb, only in-frame clones are kept and a portion is missing. The table lists 98,000 or so clones, approximately 86% of them singletons. Notes on this clone: Its antigen remains unidentified.

The V gene is TRBV11-3, the J gene TRBJ2-3; the D call may be TRBD1 or TRBD2 (5 bases each). Sequenced here: peripheral blood, sampled 28 days after the second dose of the MenACWY control vaccine. This sequence was found in an adult who received the MenACWY meningococcal vaccine as a control. The CDR3 DNA reads TGTGCCAGCAGCTGGGACGGGAACACAGATACGCAGTATTTT. This codes for CASSWDGNTDTQYF.